The rows below give T cell receptor beta chains drawn from one sample of a study of blood T cell repertoires in COVID-19. Generated by immunoSEQ multiplex PCR, the TCRdb table keeps only in-frame clones and is missing some. The table has over 250,000 clones, approximately 85% seen once. Sequenced sample: PBMCs or T cells enriched from blood (not recorded which). These receptors all come from a woman aged 30 to 39 who had recovered from COVID-19. Both conserved end residues are part of each CDR3. D genes are given only for firm matches. Size tells how often a clone was seen (once, few, many) or the class of an expanded clone, and some rows leave it out.

TRBV7-9	NA	TRBJ1-4	TRBD1	CASSQYRGVEEKLFF	TGTGCCAGCAGCCAGTACAGGGGAGTAGAAGAAAAACTGTTTTTT
TRBV7-9	NA	TRBJ2-7	TRBD1	CASSELGTGDYEQYF	TGTGCCAGCAGCGAGCTCGGGACAGGGGATTACGAGCAGTACTTC
TRBV10-2	NA	TRBJ1-3	NA	CASNPKGVLGGNTIYF	TGCGCCAGCAACCCCAAGGGGGTTCTAGGAGGAAACACCATATATTTT
TRBV12-3/TRBV12-4	NA	TRBJ1-1	NA	CASSSGRAEAFF	TGTGCCAGCAGTTCCGGGAGGGCTGAAGCTTTCTTT
TRBV5-1	NA	TRBJ2-2	NA	CASSLVAVNTGELFF	TGCGCCAGCAGCTTGGTAGCGGTTAACACCGGGGAGCTGTTTTTT
TRBV29-1	NA	TRBJ2-7	NA	CSVQGGAYEQYF	TGCAGCGTCCAAGGAGGGGCCTACGAGCAGTACTTC
TRBV5-5	few	TRBJ1-1	TRBD1	CASSPSGQGNTEAFF	TGTGCCAGCAGCCCATCGGGACAGGGGAACACTGAAGCTTTCTTT
TRBV11-1	NA	TRBJ2-7	NA	CASSLYLGQDEQYF	TGTGCCAGCAGCTTGTATCTGGGGCAGGACGAGCAGTACTTC
TRBV7-8	NA	TRBJ1-2	NA	CASSPRVGHDYTF	TGTGCCAGCAGCCCTCGGGTCGGCCATGACTACACCTTC
TRBV5-6	NA	TRBJ2-7	TRBD2	CASSKGLAGVSSYEQYF	TGTGCCAGCAGCAAGGGACTAGCGGGAGTGAGCTCCTACGAGCAGTACTTC
TRBV27	once	TRBJ2-5	TRBD1	CASNTRGPQETQYF	TGTGCCAGCAACACGAGGGGGCCCCAAGAGACCCAGTACTTC
TRBV19	NA	TRBJ2-1	NA	CASSLGTAIYNEQFF	TGTGCCAGTAGTTTGGGGACTGCCATCTACAATGAGCAGTTCTTC
TRBV9	NA	TRBJ1-1	NA	CASSAGFTTEAFF	TGTGCCAGCAGCGCGGGGTTTACCACTGAAGCTTTCTTT
TRBV19	NA	TRBJ2-5	TRBD1	CASSMGQGHQETQYF	TGTGCCAGTAGTATGGGACAGGGGCATCAAGAGACCCAGTACTTC
TRBV11-2	NA	TRBJ1-1	NA	CASSPGDNPPAFF	TGTGCCAGCAGCCCCGGGGACAACCCTCCCGCTTTCTTT
TRBV4-1	NA	TRBJ2-7	NA	CASSQVELAYEQYF	TGCGCCAGCAGCCAAGTAGAACTAGCCTACGAGCAGTACTTC
TRBV9	NA	TRBJ2-4	NA	CASSAVFGVTKNIQYF	TGTGCCAGCAGCGCCGTCTTCGGAGTGACCAAAAACATTCAGTACTTC
TRBV5-1	NA	TRBJ2-5	TRBD2	CASSLVPSGGEETQYF	TGCGCCAGCAGCTTGGTTCCTAGCGGGGGGGAAGAGACCCAGTACTTC
TRBV19	NA	TRBJ1-1	NA	CASNSGAYTEAFF	TGTGCCAGTAATTCAGGGGCCTATACTGAAGCTTTCTTT
TRBV11-1	NA	TRBJ1-1	TRBD1	CASSTGGGVGTEAFF	TGTGCCAGCAGCACAGGGGGAGGGGTGGGCACTGAAGCTTTCTTT
TRBV5-1	NA	TRBJ2-1	NA	CASSLVMGGLDYNEQFF	TGCGCCAGCAGCTTGGTAATGGGGGGATTGGATTACAATGAGCAGTTCTTC
TRBV13	NA	TRBJ1-4	NA	CASSLGRVGHEKLFF	TGTGCCAGCAGCTTAGGCCGAGTGGGGCATGAAAAACTGTTTTTT
TRBV28	NA	TRBJ1-3	NA	CASSFSGARGNTIYF	TGTGCCAGCAGTTTTTCAGGGGCGCGGGGAAACACCATATATTTT
TRBV9	NA	TRBJ1-3	NA	CASSARSSGEGNTIYF	TGTGCCAGCAGCGCCCGATCATCGGGGGAAGGAAACACCATATATTTT
TRBV7-9	NA	TRBJ1-2	TRBD1	CASSPQGELGYTF	TGTGCCAGCAGCCCCCAGGGGGAGCTTGGCTACACCTTC
TRBV28	NA	TRBJ1-5	NA	CASSLNQPQHF	TGTGCCAGCAGCCTTAATCAGCCCCAGCATTTT
TRBV4-1	NA	TRBJ2-1	TRBD2	CASSQAPGGPSYNEQFF	TGCGCCAGCAGCCAAGCTCCGGGGGGGCCCTCCTACAATGAGCAGTTCTTC
TRBV5-5	NA	TRBJ2-7	TRBD1	CASSLGTGKGTYEQYF	TGTGCCAGCAGCCTAGGGACAGGGAAAGGGACCTACGAGCAGTACTTC
TRBV6-2/TRBV6-3	NA	TRBJ2-1	TRBD2	CASSYAPSGGPNEQFF	TGTGCCAGCAGTTACGCCCCTAGCGGGGGTCCGAATGAGCAGTTCTTC